The rows below give T cell receptor beta chains drawn from one sample of a study of cytomegalovirus exposure and HLA in healthy donors. Profiling relied on immunoSEQ multiplex PCR, and the TCRdb table lists in-frame clones only, not all of them. Found here are 100,000 to 150,000 clones, less than 80% of them singletons; the top ten hold under 3.5%. The sample consisted of PBMCs. Receptor source: a woman aged 45 to 65 in good health and CMV-seronegative. The CDR3 runs from the conserved cysteine through the conserved F or W. The order of the fields is CDR3 length, J gene, V gene, clone size, D gene, CDR3 protein, CDR3 DNA. A D gene is named only where the DNA matches it firmly. The size of a clone is reported for some rows only, either as once, few or many, or as a class for expanded clones.

14 TRBJ2-1 TRBV19 few TRBD2 CASSSGLAYNEQFF TGTGCCAGTAGTAGCGGACTAGCTTACAATGAGCAGTTCTTC
12 TRBJ2-3 TRBV28 - - CASSSVTDTQYF TGTGCCAGCAGTTCAGTAACAGATACGCAGTATTTT
16 TRBJ2-7 TRBV4-1 - - CASSQAPDRSSYEQYF TGCGCCAGCAGCCAAGCACCCGACAGGAGCTCCTACGAGCAGTACTTC
17 TRBJ1-2 TRBV10-3 - - CAISESKVLRVVNGYTF TGTGCCATCAGTGAGTCGAAGGTTCTACGGGTTGTAAATGGCTACACCTTC
18 TRBJ2-7 TRBV15 - TRBD2 CATSREGRIAGGGYEQYF TGTGCCACCAGCAGAGAAGGGCGGATAGCGGGAGGGGGGTACGAGCAGTACTTC
12 TRBJ1-2 TRBV30 - TRBD1 CAFLTGAEGYTF TGTGCCTTTCTAACAGGGGCGGAAGGCTACACCTTC
13 TRBJ2-3 TRBV19 - TRBD1 CASSPQGADTQYF TGTGCCAGTAGTCCCCAGGGGGCAGATACGCAGTATTTT
15 TRBJ2-5 TRBV19 - TRBD1 CASSAGTGGRETQYF TGTGCCAGTAGTGCCGGGACAGGGGGCAGGGAGACCCAGTACTTC
13 TRBJ2-3 TRBV5-4 - - CASSRLYTDTQYF TGTGCCAGCAGCCGTCTTTACACAGATACGCAGTATTTT
15 TRBJ2-3 TRBV11-3 - - CASSLAGSTTDTQYF TGTGCCAGCAGCTTAGCGGGTAGCACCACAGATACGCAGTATTTT
16 TRBJ1-3 TRBV19 once TRBD1 CASRAPNRGSGNTIYF TGTGCCAGTAGAGCCCCCAACAGGGGGTCTGGAAACACCATATATTTT
13 TRBJ2-1 TRBV2 - TRBD1 CASSEAGTGLQFF TGTGCCAGCAGTGAAGCGGGGACAGGGCTGCAGTTCTTC
14 TRBJ2-5 TRBV11-2 - - CASSSGQLQETQYF TGTGCCAGCAGCTCCGGACAGCTACAAGAGACCCAGTACTTC
15 TRBJ1-4 TRBV6-1 once TRBD1 CASSPPGTGHEKLFF TGTGCCAGCAGTCCCCCCGGGACAGGGCATGAAAAACTGTTTTTT
15 TRBJ1-1 TRBV5-1 - TRBD1 CASSPTTGGPTEAFF TGCGCCAGCAGTCCAACGACAGGGGGCCCCACTGAAGCTTTCTTT
16 TRBJ2-3 TRBV5-4 - - CASSLATDYSTDTQYF TGTGCCAGCAGCTTGGCGACGGACTACTCAACGGATACGCAGTATTTT
18 TRBJ2-2 TRBV19 - TRBD2 CASSIRGAAGGDAGELFF TGTGCCAGTAGTATAAGAGGGGCAGCGGGAGGGGATGCCGGGGAGCTGTTTTTT
14 TRBJ1-2 TRBV7-2 once TRBD1 CASSLEIRGSVYTF TGTGCCAGCAGCTTAGAGATCAGGGGGTCGGTCTACACCTTC
13 TRBJ2-3 TRBV7-9 - - CASTLGGSDTQYF TGTGCCAGCACTCTAGGTGGGTCAGATACGCAGTATTTT
15 TRBJ2-2 TRBV2 - - CASSELEGLTGELFF TGTGCCAGCAGTGAATTGGAGGGATTAACCGGGGAGCTGTTTTTT
15 TRBJ2-7 TRBV4-3 - TRBD1 CASSQGATGSYEQYF TGCGCCAGCAGCCAAGGTGCGACAGGGAGCTACGAGCAGTACTTC
12 TRBJ1-6 TRBV6-1 - - CASGTDDSPLHF TGTGCCAGCGGCACAGATGATTCACCCCTCCACTTT
18 TRBJ1-3 TRBV13 once - CASSMLTFPPNSGNTIYF TGTGCCAGCAGCATGCTGACATTCCCCCCAAACTCTGGAAACACCATATATTTT
13 TRBJ1-3 TRBV11-2 - TRBD1 CASSTDRQSTIYF TGTGCCAGCAGCACGGACAGGCAATCCACCATATATTTT
17 TRBJ1-5 TRBV7-9 - TRBD1 CSSSRGPFLGSNQPQHF TGTTCCAGCAGCAGGGGGCCATTCTTAGGGAGCAATCAGCCCCAGCATTTT
12 TRBJ2-7 TRBV7-9 - - CASRAGTYEQYF TGTGCCAGCAGGGCAGGTACCTACGAGCAGTACTTC
17 TRBJ2-2 TRBV4-3 few TRBD2 CASSQDQVAGVPGELFF TGCGCCAGCAGCCAAGATCAAGTAGCGGGAGTTCCCGGGGAGCTGTTTTTT
13 TRBJ2-5 TRBV6-6 - - CASSYLAGETQYF TGTGCCAGCAGTTACTTGGCAGGAGAGACCCAGTACTTC
14 TRBJ2-5 TRBV15 - TRBD1 CATSGRGREETQYF TGTGCCACCAGCGGTAGGGGGCGAGAAGAGACCCAGTACTTC
16 TRBJ1-2 TRBV25-1 few TRBD1 CASSPPWTGRSSGYTF TGTGCCAGCAGTCCCCCCTGGACAGGGAGGTCGAGTGGCTACACCTTC
14 TRBJ1-2 TRBV11-2 - - CASSLGQLPYGYTF TGTGCCAGCAGCTTGGGACAACTCCCTTATGGCTACACCTTC
15 TRBJ2-7 TRBV6-5 once - CASSPFPSREYEQYF TGTGCCAGCAGTCCCTTTCCTAGTCGAGAGTACGAGCAGTACTTC
15 TRBJ2-7 TRBV4-3 - TRBD2 CASSHSREGPYEQYF TGCGCCAGCAGCCATAGCCGGGAGGGCCCCTACGAGCAGTACTTC
14 TRBJ1-1 TRBV19 - TRBD1 CASVPDRRDTEAFF TGTGCCAGTGTACCGGACAGGCGGGACACTGAAGCTTTCTTT
14 TRBJ2-3 TRBV29-1 - TRBD2 CSVEGGAGIDTQYF TGCAGCGTTGAGGGTGGAGCGGGAATAGATACGCAGTATTTT
15 TRBJ2-1 TRBV30 - - CASVTSQSSYNEQFF TGTGCCTCGGTAACTAGCCAGAGCTCCTACAATGAGCAGTTCTTC
14 TRBJ2-1 TRBV10-3 few - CAISVGGIYNEQFF TGTGCCATCAGTGTGGGGGGAATCTACAATGAGCAGTTCTTC
13 TRBJ1-2 TRBV7-2 - - CASSLALQGSYTF TGTGCCAGCAGCTTAGCGCTCCAGGGCAGCTACACCTTC
13 TRBJ1-1 TRBV11-3 - - CASSANRDTEAFF TGTGCCAGCAGCGCAAACAGGGACACTGAAGCTTTCTTT
15 TRBJ2-1 TRBV7-9 - - CASSLAQGSYNEQFF TGTGCCAGCAGCTTGGCGCAGGGATCCTACAATGAGCAGTTCTTC
15 TRBJ2-7 TRBV7-2 - TRBD1 CASSWTGGPTYEQYF TGTGCCAGCAGCTGGACAGGGGGACCGACCTACGAGCAGTACTTC
14 TRBJ2-7 TRBV7-9 - TRBD2 CSSSSSGTPYEQYF TGTTCCAGCAGCTCCAGCGGGACCCCATACGAGCAGTACTTC
14 TRBJ2-1 TRBV28 - - CASSLISSYNEQFF TGTGCCAGCAGTTTAATTAGCTCCTACAATGAGCAGTTCTTC
14 TRBJ1-2 TRBV6-5 - - CASSLEQHNYGYTF TGTGCCAGCAGTCTCGAACAACATAACTATGGCTACACCTTC
15 TRBJ1-1 TRBV19 - TRBD1 CASRTGTGVNTEAFF TGTGCCAGTAGGACAGGGACCGGGGTGAACACTGAAGCTTTCTTT
13 TRBJ1-1 TRBV10-3 - TRBD1 CATAGQVDTEAFF TGTGCCACCGCGGGACAGGTAGACACTGAAGCTTTCTTT
15 TRBJ2-7 TRBV7-9 few TRBD2 CASSEGLAGAYEQYF TGTGCCAGCAGCGAGGGGCTAGCGGGAGCCTACGAGCAGTACTTC
13 TRBJ2-1 TRBV7-9 - TRBD2 CASSLQAGDEQFF TGTGCCAGCAGCTTACAGGCGGGGGATGAGCAGTTCTTC
16 TRBJ2-2 TRBV11-3 - - CASSLEYRANTGELFF TGTGCCAGCAGCTTGGAATACAGGGCGAACACCGGGGAGCTGTTTTTT
13 TRBJ2-7 TRBV11-2 - - CASSWTDTYEQYF TGTGCCAGCAGTTGGACAGATACCTACGAGCAGTACTTC
15 TRBJ2-7 TRBV28 - - CASSLSSGLSYEQYF TGTGCCAGCAGTTTATCCAGCGGACTATCCTACGAGCAGTACTTC
13 TRBJ2-7 TRBV30 - - CAWSPDLTYEQYF TGTGCCTGGAGTCCGGACTTAACCTACGAGCAGTACTTC
16 TRBJ2-7 TRBV19 - TRBD2 CASSITSGSLAYEQYF TGTGCCAGTAGTATAACTAGCGGGAGTCTAGCCTACGAGCAGTACTTC
15 TRBJ2-1 TRBV7-2 - TRBD2 CASSPLAGGTNEQFF TGTGCCAGCAGCCCGCTAGCGGGAGGGACCAATGAGCAGTTCTTC
15 TRBJ1-2 TRBV30 - - CAWSVIQVSLYGYTF TGTGCCTGGAGTGTTATCCAGGTTAGTCTATATGGCTACACCTTC
20 TRBJ2-4 TRBV15 - TRBD2 CATSRPHLTSGRARVNIQYF TGTGCCACCAGCAGACCCCACCTAACTAGCGGGAGGGCCAGGGTAAACATTCAGTACTTC
14 TRBJ2-1 TRBV2 - - CASKSLLAENEQFF TGTGCCAGCAAGTCTCTACTAGCTGAGAATGAGCAGTTCTTC
15 TRBJ2-7 TRBV15 - - CATSPSGSSFYEQYF TGTGCCACCAGCCCCAGCGGTTCTAGTTTCTACGAGCAGTACTTC
13 TRBJ1-5 TRBV19 - - CASSAGAAQPQHF TGTGCCAGTAGTGCAGGGGCGGCTCAGCCCCAGCATTTT